A single sample is the source of the 25 T cell receptor beta chains below, sequenced in a study of T-cell reconstitution after alpha-beta-depleted transplantation in children. A TCRbeta library incorporating unique molecular identifiers was prepared. TCRdb re-called the PCR reads through MiXCR, storing one row per CDR3 protein. The profile shows hundreds of thousands of distinct CDR3 sequences, 10% to 15% of them singletons. The material was PBMCs, mostly from graft donor cells, obtained 360 days after TCRalphabeta/CD19-depleted stem cell transplant. These receptor sequences come from a male patient younger than 18 who had a stem cell transplant for acute myeloid leukemia, so the T cells may come from the graft donor.

This chain joins TRBV20-1 and TRBJ1-5; D remains unclear. Trimming removed 1 base at V and 6 bases at J, with 10 bases between. The germline V gene has CDR1 DFQATT and CDR2 SNEGSKA (reference sequence). The CDR3 totals 13 residues. The DNA for the CDR3 is TGCAGTGCTAGAGTCACCGCCAGTCAGCCCCAGCATTTT. Its protein product is CSARVTASQPQHF.

This clonotype was observed a few times. The V call is TRBV12-3 or TRBV12-4, the J call TRBJ2-3; 8 bases are a match to TRBD2. Unmatched junction bases numbered 16, after V lost 10 bases and J lost 7 bases. The CDR3 extends over 15 amino acids. This chain's CDR3 is CATEEGRSGSHTQYF. CDR3 DNA: TGTGCCACCGAGGAGGGAAGGAGCGGGAGTCATACGCAGTATTTT.

A few counts support this clonotype. The chain carries TRBV7-2 and TRBJ2-7; TRBD2 matches at 9 bases. V trimming: 2 bases; J trimming: 1 base; junction bases outside the gene matches: 3. The CDR3 loop spans 15 amino acids. The germline V gene has CDR1 SGHTA and CDR2 FQGNSA. The CDR3: CASSLLLAGSYEQYF. The DNA of the CDR3 is TGTGCCAGCAGCTTATTGCTAGCGGGGTCCTACGAGCAGTACTTC.

The chain employs TRBV20-1 and TRBJ2-5, with D perhaps matching TRBD2 (6 bases). The CDR3 consists of 14 residues. V lost 0 bases, J lost 5 bases, and 13 bases lay in between. From germline, CDR1 is DFQATT and CDR2 SNEGSKA (reference sequence). CDR3 sequence: CSARDFTSRETQYF. CDR3 coding DNA: TGCAGTGCTAGAGATTTTACTAGCCGGGAGACCCAGTACTTC.

The chain recombines TRBV11-3 with TRBJ2-2; a possible D gene is TRBD1 (6 bases). Germline CDR1 SGHNT, CDR2 YENEEA. The CDR3 has 13 residues. V was clipped by 5 bases and J by 5 bases, with 9 bases between them. The CDR3 is CASSRDMTGELFF. The DNA for the CDR3 is TGTGCCAGCAGCCGGGACATGACCGGGGAGCTGTTTTTT.

The chain has TRBV20-1 and TRBJ2-7; 16 nucleotides match TRBD2. Looked up from germline, CDR1 is DFQATT and CDR2 is SNEGSKA (reference sequence). V was pared by 5 bases and J by 2 bases, with 9 bases of the junction left unmatched. The CDR3 is 17 residues long. The CDR3 here is CSASGTSGRDSAYEQYF. The CDR3 DNA reads TGCAGTGCTTCCGGGACTAGCGGGAGGGACAGTGCCTACGAGCAGTACTTC.

The V gene is TRBV4-3, the J gene TRBJ2-1; TRBD2 matches at 10 bases. The CDR3 covers 13 residues. J lost 9 bases, V lost 4 bases, and 3 bases had no gene match. From germline, CDR1 is LGHNA and CDR2 YSLEER. As DNA, the CDR3 is TGCGCCAGCAGCCCTAGGACTAGCGGTGAGCAGTTCTTC. Amino acids: CASSPRTSGEQFF.

A few counts support this clonotype. The chain links TRBV28 to TRBJ2-5, with D unresolved. Germline V CDR1 and CDR2: MDHEN, SYDVKM. The CDR3 loop spans 12 amino acids. Trimming took 5 bases from V and 1 from J, leaving 5 bases between them. CDR3 residues: CASSDIQETQYF. The CDR3 DNA reads TGTGCCAGCAGTGACATCCAAGAGACCCAGTACTTC.

This clonotype was seen a handful of times. DNA for the CDR3: TGTGCCAGCAGCCCCTTTCTAGCGGGAGGGATATCTACCGGGGAGCTGTTTTTT. Its translation: CASSPFLAGGISTGELFF. The chain recombines TRBV7-3 with TRBJ2-2; 12 bases are shared with TRBD2. Unmatched junction bases numbered 12, after V lost 5 bases and J lost 5 bases. Germline V gene sequence: CDR1 SGHTA, CDR2 FQGTGA. This CDR3 region has 18 residues.

This clonotype was recorded at least ten times. J is TRBJ2-3 and V is TRBV6-2 or TRBV6-3, with 7 bases fitting TRBD1. Trimming at V came to 7 bases and at J to 0 bases, leaving 7 bases not matched to a gene. The CDR3 loop spans 15 amino acids. Germline assignment: CDR1 MNHEY and CDR2 SVGEGT. The CDR3 sequence is CASTLQGSSTDTQYF. The CDR3 DNA sequence: TGTGCCAGCACTCTACAGGGGTCTAGCACAGATACGCAGTATTTT.

This clonotype was seen a handful of times. This sequence joins TRBV5-1 and TRBJ2-3, with 8 bases matching TRBD2. CDR1 SGHRS and CDR2 YFSETQ come from the germline V gene. Losses at the gene ends were 3 bases for V and 2 bases for J; bases not matched to a gene: 8. The CDR3 sequence is 16 residues long. This CDR3 reads CASSSRWRGATDTQYF. The DNA for the CDR3 is TGCGCCAGCAGCTCCCGTTGGCGGGGGGCCACAGATACGCAGTATTTT. Full variable domain (rest looked up from reference TRBV5-1 and TRBJ2-3): KAGVTQTPRYLIKTRGQQVTLSCSPISGHRSVSWYQQTPGQGLQFLFEYFSETQRNKGNFPGRFSGRQFSNSRSEMNVSTLELGDSALYLCASSSRWRGATDTQYFGPGTRLTVL.

This clonotype was detected only a few times. This chain's CDR3 is CASSTDGGPYGYTF. The CDR3 region has the DNA TGTGCCAGCAGCACGGATGGGGGGCCTTATGGCTACACCTTC. The chain combines TRBV25-1 with TRBJ1-2, with a tentative D call TRBD1 (6 bases). The CDR3 loop spans 14 amino acids. CDR1 is MGHDK, CDR2 SYGVNS, per germline. Trimming pared 6 bases from V and 5 bases from J, leaving 16 bases between.

CDR3 in DNA: TGCGCCAGCAGCTTGGAGGGTCGCACAGGGGACACCTACGAGCAGTACTTC. Translation gives CASSLEGRTGDTYEQYF. V usage is TRBV5-1 and J usage is TRBJ2-7; the match to TRBD1 covers 7 bases. After removal of 0 bases from V and 2 bases from J, the junction contained 11 bases not matched to a gene. CDR1 and CDR2 from the germline V gene are SGHRS and YFSETQ. This CDR3 has 17 amino acids.

This clonotype was seen ten or more times. The V call is TRBV11-2, the J call TRBJ2-1; tentative D call: TRBD1 (5 bases). This CDR3 is 16 amino acids long. The germline V and J ends were trimmed by 4 bases and 5 bases, with 18 bases remaining between them. CDR1 SGHAT and CDR2 FQNNGV come from the germline V gene. CDR3 sequence reads: CASSSLQDGKDNEQFF. CDR3 bases: TGTGCCAGCAGCTCGTTACAGGACGGCAAAGACAATGAGCAGTTCTTC.

This clonotype has more than one count but fewer than ten. The rearrangement uses TRBV28 and TRBJ2-7; D may be TRBD1 or TRBD2 (5 bases each). The length of the CDR3 is 14 residues. Germline assignment: CDR1 MDHEN and CDR2 SYDVKM. The V and J ends lost 2 bases and 8 bases respectively, with 16 bases between them. The CDR3 DNA sequence: TGTGCCAGCAGTTTAAGGGACGGATCTACGAAGCAGTACTTC. This codes for CASSLRDGSTKQYF. Supplemented by reference TRBV28 and TRBJ2-7, the full variable domain reads DVKVTQSSRYLVKRTGEKVFLECVQDMDHENMFWYRQDPGLGLRLIYFSYDVKMKEKGDIPEGYSVSREKKERFSLILESASTNQTSMYLCASSLRDGSTKQYFGPGTRLTVT.

The sample holds a few counts of this clonotype. This chain joins TRBV24-1 and TRBJ2-3, with D unclear. The CDR3 covers 11 residues. Trimming removed 10 bases from V and 3 bases from J, with 7 bases in between. Germline V gives CDR1 KGHDR, CDR2 SFDVKD. CDR3 sequence (DNA): TGTGCCACGGGCAAGACAGATACGCAGTATTTT. Residues: CATGKTDTQYF.

This clonotype has just a few counts. J is TRBJ2-7 and V is TRBV18; perhaps TRBD1 as D (6 bases). Germline loops: CDR1 KGHSH, CDR2 LQKENI. CDR3 length: 18 residues. The V end lost 3 bases, the J end lost 0 bases, and 21 bases lay between the germline ends. DNA for the CDR3: TGTGCCAGCTCACCGAGGAGACTGGGACACCTACTCTCCTACGAGCAGTACTTC. It is translated as CASSPRRLGHLLSYEQYF.

The rearrangement links TRBV7-9 to TRBJ2-7, with D unclear. V lost 7 bases to trimming and J lost 0 bases, with 13 bases between them. Germline V gene lookup returns CDR1 SEHNR and CDR2 FQNEAQ (reference sequence). The CDR3 has 14 amino acids. For the CDR3, the DNA is TGTGCCAGCACCAGAGCCTCCAGCTCCTACGAGCAGTACTTC. Protein sequence: CASTRASSSYEQYF.

The chain links TRBV6-5 to TRBJ2-3; TRBD2 matches 14 bases. The V gene end was trimmed by 4 bases and the J gene end by 5 bases; junction bases not matched to a gene: 14. Germline V lookup: CDR1 MNHEY, CDR2 SVGAGI. CDR3 length equals 19 residues. The chain's CDR3 is CASSSPTSGRAPDVDTQYF. In DNA, the CDR3 is TGTGCCAGCAGTTCTCCGACTAGCGGGAGGGCCCCCGACGTAGATACGCAGTATTTT.

This clonotype was recorded a few times. The chain combines TRBV30 with TRBJ1-5; TRBD1 might be the D (5 bases). V dropped 3 bases and J dropped 3 bases, with 9 bases sitting between them. The length of the CDR3 is 13 residues. Germline V lookup: CDR1 GTSNPN, CDR2 SVGIG (reference sequence). The CDR3 loop is CAWSDSSNQPQHF. For the CDR3, the DNA is TGTGCCTGGAGCGACAGTTCCAATCAGCCCCAGCATTTT.

The chain combines TRBV20-1 with TRBJ2-7, with a possible D match to TRBD1 (5 bases). V was pared by 0 bases and J by 2 bases, with 17 bases between. Germline V lookup: CDR1 DFQATT, CDR2 SNEGSKA (reference sequence). This CDR3 is built from 16 residues. CDR3 protein: CSARDPWGGSTYEQYF. The CDR3 region has the DNA TGCAGTGCTAGAGATCCATGGGGCGGCTCCACCTACGAGCAGTACTTC.

As to this clonotype: Just one base apart from a much larger clone, this may be a read error. The chain couples TRBV7-6 to TRBJ2-7; a possible D gene is TRBD2 (5 bases). CDR3 length: 11 residues. Germline values: CDR1 SGHVS, CDR2 FNYEAQ. V shed 7 bases and J shed 3 bases, with 7 bases lying between them. CDR3 nucleotide sequence: TGTGCCAGCAACGGGAACTACGAGCAGTACTTC. It is translated as CASNGNYEQYF.

The chain links TRBV3-1 to TRBJ1-2; D remains unclear. In germline, CDR1 is LGHDT, CDR2 YNNKEL (reference sequence). V was cut by 4 bases and J by 1 base, with 13 bases left in between. The CDR3 runs to 15 residues. CDR3 DNA: TGTGCCAGCAGCCTTCGACGGCCTAATAACTATGGCTACACCTTC. Its protein is CASSLRRPNNYGYTF.

This clonotype appeared a few times. The V call is TRBV29-1, the J call TRBJ1-4, with D possibly being TRBD1 (6 bases). The germline V gene encodes CDR1 SQVTM and CDR2 ANQGSEA. The CDR3 sequence is 13 residues long. Trimming took 6 bases from V and 8 from J, leaving 16 bases between them. CDR3 sequence: CSVDGATGEKLFF. Here the CDR3 DNA reads TGCAGCGTCGATGGGGCTACAGGGGAAAAACTGTTTTTT.

This clonotype has a count of ten or more. The CDR3 nucleotides read TGTGCCAGCAGTATCGGACAGAGCTACTCCTACGAGCAGTACTTC. Translating gives CASSIGQSYSYEQYF. The chain carries TRBV28 and TRBJ2-7, with D perhaps TRBD1 (6 bases). CDR1 and CDR2 (germline): MDHEN, SYDVKM. The CDR3 length is 15 residues. V lost 5 bases, J lost 0 bases, and 14 bases lay in between.